A single sample gave rise to the 20 T cell receptor beta chains below, sequenced in a study of blood T cell repertoires in COVID-19. Assay: immunoSEQ multiplex PCR; the TCRdb copy retains only in-frame clones and omits some. Here the sample spans approximately 160,000 clones, about 81% being singletons. Sequencing was done on a sample of PBMCs or T cells enriched from blood (not recorded which). These receptors were taken from a man aged 45-65 years who had recovered from COVID-19.

The chain carries TRBV7-9 and TRBJ1-2; 8 nucleotides agree with TRBD1. Looked up from germline, CDR1 is SEHNR and CDR2 is FQNEAQ (reference sequence). After removal of 5 bases from V and 5 bases from J, the junction contained 16 bases not matched to a gene. The CDR3 sequence is 17 residues long. Written as DNA, the CDR3 is TGTGCCAGCAGCCCTACGGACAGGGAGCGGGGTGCATATGGCTACACCTTC. Amino acid sequence: CASSPTDRERGAYGYTF.

J is TRBJ1-2 and V is TRBV27; 7 bases are a match to TRBD1. Per the germline V gene, CDR1 is MNHEY and CDR2 is SMNVEV (reference sequence). The CDR3 consists of 15 residues. The V gene end was trimmed by 6 bases and the J gene end by 4 bases; junction bases not matched to a gene: 11. The CDR3 DNA sequence: TGTGCCAGCAGGTACCCTACAGGGGTTGGCTATGGCTACACCTTC. The encoded protein is CASRYPTGVGYGYTF.

This clone was recorded at least ten times. The chain links TRBV3-1 (or the pseudogene TRBV3-2) to TRBJ1-4, with no clear D. Germline-derived CDR1 and CDR2 are LGHDT and YNNKEL (reference sequence). Trimming took 0 bases from V and 8 from J, leaving 22 bases between them. The CDR3 loop spans 18 amino acids. The CDR3 region is CASSQEALDSGRREKLFF. The CDR3 DNA reads as TGTGCCAGCAGCCAAGAAGCCCTGGACTCCGGGCGAAGAGAAAAACTGTTTTTT.

V is TRBV5-4 and J is TRBJ1-1; TRBD1 matches at 8 bases. CDR1 SGHNT and CDR2 YYREEE come from the germline V gene (reference sequence). The V gene end was trimmed by 5 bases and the J gene end by 1 base; junction bases not matched to a gene: 10. The CDR3 spans 16 residues. The CDR3 DNA reads as TGTGCCAGCAGGGCGGGGACAGGCACGGGGAACACTGAAGCTTTCTTT. This encodes CASRAGTGTGNTEAFF.

The chain employs TRBV5-1 and TRBJ2-1, with 9 bases identical to TRBD1. The CDR3 consists of 16 residues. J was trimmed by 4 bases and V by 5 bases; bases with no gene match: 10. Germline V gene sequence: CDR1 SGHRS, CDR2 YFSETQ. Here the CDR3 DNA reads TGCGCCAGCAGTAAATCCGGGACAGGGTTGTACAATGAGCAGTTCTTC. Encoded protein: CASSKSGTGLYNEQFF.

J is TRBJ2-1 and V is TRBV20-1; tentatively, D is TRBD1 (6 bases). CDR1 and CDR2 (germline): DFQATT, SNEGSKA (reference sequence). This CDR3 is 14 amino acids long. V was cut by 3 bases and J by 2 bases, with 11 bases left in between. Written as DNA, the CDR3 is TGCAGTGCTAGTTACTGGGGGCCCTACAATGAGCAGTTCTTC. Its translation is CSASYWGPYNEQFF.

This sequence joins TRBV2 and TRBJ2-4, with no clear D. Germline V lookup: CDR1 SNHLY, CDR2 FYNNEI. V lost 6 bases and J 2 bases, leaving 5 bases between the germline ends. This CDR3 is built from 12 residues. The CDR3 spells CASRETKNIQYF. The CDR3, as DNA: TGTGCCAGCAGGGAGACCAAAAACATTCAGTACTTC.

The chain joins TRBV5-5 to TRBJ2-7; weak D call: TRBD2 (6 bases). The ends were cut back, 3 bases at V and 3 bases at J, with 10 bases in the middle. The CDR3 extends over 13 amino acids. From germline, CDR1 is SGHKS and CDR2 YYEKEE (reference sequence). For the CDR3, the DNA is TGTGCCAGCAGCTGGGGGGACTTCTACGAGCAGTACTTC. It specifies CASSWGDFYEQYF.

The chain joins TRBV19 to TRBJ2-7, with a weak D call TRBD2 (6 bases). Germline V gene data show CDR1 as LNHDA and CDR2 as SQIVND (reference sequence). The CDR3 loop spans 13 amino acids. V was pared by 4 bases and J by 2 bases, with 9 bases between. The DNA of the CDR3 is TGTGCCAGTAGTAAAGGGACTGCCTACGAGCAGTACTTC. Residues: CASSKGTAYEQYF.

The chain couples TRBV6-5 to TRBJ1-1; TRBD1 is a possible D gene (6 bases). The V end lost 5 bases, the J end lost 6 bases, and 16 bases lay between the germline ends. The CDR3 is 14 residues long. Germline V gives CDR1 MNHEY, CDR2 SVGAGI. CDR3 loop: CASSRGQTVPEAFF. CDR3 sequence (DNA): TGTGCCAGCAGTAGGGGACAAACTGTCCCTGAAGCTTTCTTT.

To note about this clone: Other DNA sequences within the sample encode an identical CDR3. The rearrangement uses TRBV7-2 and TRBJ1-5; the D gene is possibly TRBD1 (6 bases). V lost 5 bases and J lost 4, with 9 bases in between. The CDR3 totals 13 residues. From germline, CDR1 is SGHTA and CDR2 FQGNSA. CDR3: CASSPDRNQPQHF. In DNA form, the CDR3 reads TGTGCCAGCAGCCCCGACAGGAATCAGCCCCAGCATTTT.

V is TRBV4-1 and J is TRBJ2-2; 9 positions match TRBD1. This CDR3 comprises 16 residues. Trimming removed 2 bases from V and 5 bases from J; junction bases left unmatched: 6. Germline V lookup: CDR1 MGHRA, CDR2 YSYEKL. CDR3 DNA sequence: TGCGCCAGCAGCCAAACCCCGGGACAGGGTACCGGGGAGCTGTTTTTT. Protein: CASSQTPGQGTGELFF.

The chain recombines TRBV6-5 with TRBJ1-5; 10 nucleotides agree with TRBD1. V lost 6 bases to trimming and J lost 7 bases; unmatched junction nucleotides: 9. The CDR3 is 15 residues long. Germline assignment: CDR1 MNHEY and CDR2 SVGAGI. The CDR3 here is CASRKTGGDFQPQHF. CDR3 in DNA: TGTGCCAGCAGGAAGACAGGGGGCGACTTCCAGCCCCAGCATTTT.

About this clone itself: The sample carries other DNA sequences with the same CDR3. The chain employs TRBV5-1 and TRBJ1-1; D remains unclear. The germline V gene has CDR1 SGHRS and CDR2 YFSETQ. The CDR3 totals 12 residues. V gave up 3 bases and J gave up 1 base, with 4 bases separating them. For the CDR3, the DNA is TGCGCCAGCAGCTCGGGGAACACTGAAGCTTTCTTT. This encodes CASSSGNTEAFF.

The V and J genes are TRBV19 and TRBJ1-3; 7 bases line up with TRBD1. CDR3 size: 14 residues. CDR1 is LNHDA and CDR2 is SQIVND in the germline V gene (reference sequence). With V trimmed by 5 bases and J by 2 bases, 3 bases remained unmatched. The CDR3 loop reads CASSLQGAGNTIYF. The CDR3 DNA reads as TGTGCCAGTAGTCTGCAGGGGGCTGGAAACACCATATATTTT.

This chain connects TRBV5-6 to TRBJ2-3; 8 bases agree with TRBD1. Germline trimming cut 4 bases from V and 4 bases from J; bases unmatched to any gene: 2. This CDR3 is built from 13 residues. Germline CDR1 reads SGHDT; CDR2 reads YYEEEE. The chain's CDR3 is CASSRQGPDTQYF. The CDR3 bases are TGTGCCAGCAGCCGACAGGGGCCAGATACGCAGTATTTT.

The chain carries TRBV11-2 and TRBJ1-6, with 11 bases fitting TRBD1. CDR1 is SGHAT and CDR2 is FQNNGV in the germline V gene. V dropped 5 bases and J dropped 7; count of bases not matched to a gene: 7. The CDR3 has 16 amino acids. The CDR3 protein is CASSIRTGGNNSPLHF. DNA of the CDR3: TGTGCCAGCAGCATACGGACAGGGGGCAACAATTCACCCCTCCACTTT.

V and J are TRBV9 and TRBJ2-2; 10 bases are shared with TRBD1. Per germline, CDR1 SGDLS and CDR2 YYNGEE. The CDR3 is made up of 15 amino acids. J was trimmed by 3 bases and V by 9 bases; bases with no gene match: 8. CDR3 sequence (DNA): TGTGCCACCACTAGGGGGACAGGGGACACCGGGGAGCTGTTTTTT. Its protein product is CATTRGTGDTGELFF.

The chain carries TRBV15 and TRBJ1-6; D remains ambiguous. Germline V gene lookup returns CDR1 LNHNV and CDR2 YYDKDF (reference sequence). The V and J ends lost 0 bases and 10 bases respectively, with 7 bases between them. The CDR3 length is 13 residues. The CDR3 sequence: CATSREQTSPLHF. The CDR3, as DNA: TGTGCCACCAGCAGAGAACAGACGTCACCCCTCCACTTT.

The chain links TRBV2 to TRBJ2-5, with D possibly matching TRBD2 (5 bases). The germline gives CDR1 SNHLY, CDR2 FYNNEI. The V and J ends lost 7 bases and 7 bases respectively, with 22 bases between them. CDR3 length: 15 amino acids. As DNA, the CDR3 is TGTGCCAGCAAACCAAGCACGGGATACTTATCGACCCAGTACTTC. Its translation is CASKPSTGYLSTQYF.